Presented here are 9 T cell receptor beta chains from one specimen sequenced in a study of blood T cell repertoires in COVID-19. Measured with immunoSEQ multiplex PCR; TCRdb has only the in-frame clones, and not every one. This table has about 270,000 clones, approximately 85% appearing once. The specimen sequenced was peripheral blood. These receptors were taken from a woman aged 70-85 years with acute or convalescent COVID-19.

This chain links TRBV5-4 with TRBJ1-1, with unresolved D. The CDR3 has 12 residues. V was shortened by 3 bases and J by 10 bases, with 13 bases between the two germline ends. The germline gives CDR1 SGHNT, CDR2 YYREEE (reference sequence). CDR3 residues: CASSWERAGAFF. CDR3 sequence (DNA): TGTGCCAGCAGCTGGGAGCGGGCCGGAGCTTTCTTT.

The CDR3 sequence is CASSFRLAGDNSYNEQFF. In DNA, the CDR3 is TGTGCCAGCAGTTTTAGGCTAGCGGGGGACAACTCCTACAATGAGCAGTTCTTC. The chain has TRBV27 and TRBJ2-1, with TRBD2 matching over 10 bases. The CDR3 is 18 residues long. V gave up 3 bases and J gave up 0 bases; unmatched junction bases: 8. The V gene's germline CDR1 is MNHEY and CDR2 SMNVEV (reference sequence).

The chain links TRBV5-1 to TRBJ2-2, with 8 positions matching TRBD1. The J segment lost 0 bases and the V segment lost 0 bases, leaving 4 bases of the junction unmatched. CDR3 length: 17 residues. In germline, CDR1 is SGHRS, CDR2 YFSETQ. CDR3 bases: TGCGCCAGCAGCTTGGCCGTGGGACAGGCGAACACCGGGGAGCTGTTTTTT. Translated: CASSLAVGQANTGELFF. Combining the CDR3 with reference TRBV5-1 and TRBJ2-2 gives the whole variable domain KAGVTQTPRYLIKTRGQQVTLSCSPISGHRSVSWYQQTPGQGLQFLFEYFSETQRNKGNFPGRFSGRQFSNSRSEMNVSTLELGDSALYLCASSLAVGQANTGELFFGEGSRLTVL.

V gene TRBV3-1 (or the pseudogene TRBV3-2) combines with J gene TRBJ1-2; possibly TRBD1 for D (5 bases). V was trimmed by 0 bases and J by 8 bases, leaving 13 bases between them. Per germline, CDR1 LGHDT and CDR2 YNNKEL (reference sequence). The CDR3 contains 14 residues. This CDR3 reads CASSQDGQGLGYTF. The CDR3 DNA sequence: TGTGCCAGCAGCCAAGATGGGCAGGGTTTAGGCTACACCTTC.

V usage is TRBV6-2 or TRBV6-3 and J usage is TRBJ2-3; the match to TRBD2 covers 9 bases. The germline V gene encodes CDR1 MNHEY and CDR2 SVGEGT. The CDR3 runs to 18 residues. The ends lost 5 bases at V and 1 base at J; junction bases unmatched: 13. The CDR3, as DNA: TGTGCCAGCAGTCTAATCCGGGGACTAGCAGGAGGCACAGATACGCAGTATTTT. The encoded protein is CASSLIRGLAGGTDTQYF.

The CDR3, as DNA: TGTGCCAGCAGTTCCACCGGGACAGGGTCCTACGAGCAGTACTTC. It is translated as CASSSTGTGSYEQYF. The gene calls are TRBV27 and TRBJ2-7; 9 bases line up with TRBD1. The CDR3 totals 15 residues. Germline CDR1 is MNHEY and CDR2 is SMNVEV (reference sequence). V shed 4 bases and J 1 base; nucleotides not matched to a gene: 5.

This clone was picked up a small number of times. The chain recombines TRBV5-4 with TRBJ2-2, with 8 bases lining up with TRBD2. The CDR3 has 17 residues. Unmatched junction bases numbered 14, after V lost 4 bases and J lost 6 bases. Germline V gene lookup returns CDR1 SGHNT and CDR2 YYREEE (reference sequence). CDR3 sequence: CASSPRGSGEYAGELFF. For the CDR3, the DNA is TGTGCCAGCAGCCCCCGGGGTAGCGGGGAATATGCCGGGGAGCTGTTTTTT.

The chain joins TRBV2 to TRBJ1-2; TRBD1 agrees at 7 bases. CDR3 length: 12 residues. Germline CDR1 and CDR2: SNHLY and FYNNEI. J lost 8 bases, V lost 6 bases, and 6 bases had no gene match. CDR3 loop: CASRGQSGGYTF. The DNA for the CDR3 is TGTGCCAGCAGGGGACAGTCCGGAGGCTACACCTTC.

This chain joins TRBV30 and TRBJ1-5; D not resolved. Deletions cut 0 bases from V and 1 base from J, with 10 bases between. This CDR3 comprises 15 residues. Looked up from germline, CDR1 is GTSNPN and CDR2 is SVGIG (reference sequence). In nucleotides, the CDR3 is TGTGCCTGGAGTGTAGGCGGGAGCAGCAATCAGCCCCAGCATTTT. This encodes CAWSVGGSSNQPQHF.